These T cell receptor beta chains were read from a single sample in a study of cytomegalovirus exposure and HLA in healthy donors. Assay: immunoSEQ multiplex PCR; the TCRdb copy retains only in-frame clones and omits some. The data hold under 250,000 clones, with 82% observed a single time. Sequencing used PBMCs. These receptors all stem from a man aged 40-50 years in good health and CMV-seropositive. The CDR3 runs from the conserved cysteine through the conserved F or W. The order of the fields is J gene, V gene, D gene, clone size, CDR3 protein, CDR3 DNA. D genes are given only for firm matches. Expanded clones are given a class, and other clones once, few, many or no size at all.

J: TRBJ1-4
V: TRBV5-1
D: TRBD1
size: NA
CDR3: CASSKGQPNEKLFF
DNA: TGCGCCAGCAGCAAGGGACAGCCTAATGAAAAACTGTTTTTT

J: TRBJ1-1
V: TRBV27
D: NA
size: NA
CDR3: CASSFFGVTNTEAFF
DNA: TGTGCCAGCAGTTTTTTCGGGGTTACGAACACTGAAGCTTTCTTT

J: TRBJ1-1
V: TRBV10-3
D: NA
size: NA
CDR3: CAISESGRGNTEAFF
DNA: TGTGCCATCAGTGAGTCTGGAAGGGGGAACACTGAAGCTTTCTTT

J: TRBJ2-2
V: TRBV28
D: NA
size: NA
CDR3: CASSSPLGELFF
DNA: TGTGCCAGCAGCTCCCCTCTCGGGGAGCTGTTTTTT

J: TRBJ2-2
V: TRBV7-9
D: TRBD1
size: NA
CDR3: CASSLGDRANTGELFF
DNA: TGTGCCAGCAGCTTAGGGGACAGGGCGAACACCGGGGAGCTGTTTTTT

J: TRBJ2-1
V: TRBV27
D: TRBD1
size: NA
CDR3: CASSFQGVYNEQFF
DNA: TGTGCCAGCAGTTTCCAGGGGGTGTACAATGAGCAGTTCTTC

J: TRBJ2-7
V: TRBV27
D: TRBD1
size: NA
CDR3: CASWGQGNYEQYF
DNA: TGTGCCAGCTGGGGACAGGGGAACTACGAGCAGTACTTC

J: TRBJ1-2
V: TRBV7-9
D: NA
size: NA
CDR3: CASSSGTEGYTF
DNA: TGTGCCAGCAGCTCAGGTACCGAGGGCTACACCTTC

J: TRBJ1-5
V: TRBV4-1
D: NA
size: few
CDR3: CASSTQGNQPQHF
DNA: TGCGCCAGCAGCACTCAGGGAAATCAGCCCCAGCATTTT

J: TRBJ1-5
V: TRBV6-1
D: TRBD1
size: NA
CDR3: CASSGKDRGSGGGQPQHF
DNA: TGTGCCAGCAGTGGAAAGGACAGGGGGTCGGGTGGGGGACAGCCCCAGCATTTT

J: TRBJ1-1
V: TRBV7-9
D: NA
size: NA
CDR3: CASSLGHLMNTEAFF
DNA: TGTGCCAGCAGCTTAGGACACCTAATGAACACTGAAGCTTTCTTT

J: TRBJ2-5
V: TRBV6-1
D: NA
size: NA
CDR3: CASRRVGETQYF
DNA: TGTGCCAGCAGGAGGGTAGGGGAGACCCAGTACTTC

J: TRBJ1-1
V: TRBV7-9
D: NA
size: NA
CDR3: CASSPGGGAMNTEAFF
DNA: TGTGCCAGCAGCCCCGGCGGGGGGGCGATGAACACTGAAGCTTTCTTT

J: TRBJ1-1
V: TRBV2
D: NA
size: NA
CDR3: CASSPGNTEAFF
DNA: TGTGCCAGCAGTCCCGGGAACACTGAAGCTTTCTTT

J: TRBJ1-1
V: TRBV19
D: NA
size: NA
CDR3: CASSSQVQNTEAFF
DNA: TGTGCCAGTAGCTCACAGGTGCAGAACACTGAAGCTTTCTTT

J: TRBJ1-2
V: TRBV5-1
D: NA
size: few
CDR3: CASSLYTAGGYGYTF
DNA: TGCGCCAGCAGCTTGTACACAGCCGGGGGGTATGGCTACACCTTC

J: TRBJ2-3
V: TRBV6-5
D: TRBD2
size: NA
CDR3: CASSSGLAGVGDTQYF
DNA: TGTGCCAGCAGTTCCGGTCTAGCGGGAGTGGGGGATACGCAGTATTTT